The 2 T cell receptor beta chains presented below share a single source sample, sequenced in a study of T cell repertoires in cytomegalovirus infection (dated by TCRdb to between 2018 and 2021). In the paper's terms, the treatment or condition label means: in vitro stimulation with specific CMV peptide epitopes to enrich CMV-specific T cells. Their specific antigens are unknown. Sequencing took place on an Illumina HiSeq 1500. TCRdb passed the public sequencing reads through fastp at Q25 and MiXCR, retaining productive beta sequences. Rows with one shared CDR3 protein collapse into an entry with the most common genes and DNA. This sample lists 800,000 to 950,000 distinct CDR3 sequences; around a third were detected once. 9.5% to 15% of the sample is in the top ten clones. The sequencing here drew on cultured CD8+ T cells from PBMCs, taken from culture after CMV antigen stimulation. These receptors were collected from a human donor in good health (CMV status not recorded). Some clones in this sample may be carry-over from other donors' samples.

V usage is TRBV25-1 and J usage is TRBJ2-5; weak D call: TRBD1 (7 bases). Germline CDR1 is MGHDK and CDR2 is SYGVNS. Trimming removed 4 bases at V and 6 bases at J, with 21 bases between. The CDR3 consists of 16 residues. Here the CDR3 reads CASSARGAGGTKTQYF. The CDR3 bases are TGTGCCAGCAGTGCCAGAGGGGCAGGGGGGACAAAGACCCAGTACTTC.

As concerns this clonotype: A single base separates this from a much larger clone, so it may be a read error. The J gene is TRBJ2-7, the V gene TRBV7-2, with D unresolved. Per the germline V gene, CDR1 is SGHTA and CDR2 is FQGNSA. This CDR3 region has 13 residues. Here the CDR3 DNA reads TGTCCCAGCAGCTTCGTTAGGTGGCACGAGCAGTACGTC. Amino acid sequence: CPSSFVRWHEQYV.